This TCR beta chain was sequenced in a study of cytomegalovirus exposure and HLA in healthy donors. This clone appeared a few times. What it binds is not known. The CDR3 has 15 amino acids. V gave up 4 bases and J gave up 1 base; unmatched junction bases: 1. The germline V gene has CDR1 MNHNS and CDR2 SASEGT. Study outcomes and limitations: It was confirmed in vitro that three of the CMV-associated chains were specific for CMV antigens.

13 Jbeta primers and 60 Vbeta primers were used for the PCR. Some clones are missing from TCRdb's copy, which holds only in-frame ones; the method was immunoSEQ multiplex PCR. Counted here are 200,000 or so clones, over 60% occurring once; the ten biggest clones make up less than 2.5%. The chain is built from TRBV6-1 and TRBJ2-6, with TRBD2 identical over 7 bases. This clonotype was obtained from a woman younger than 45 in good health and CMV-seropositive. The specimen was PBMCs. The DNA for the CDR3 is TGTGCCAGCAGTGTGGGGGGGTCTGGGGCCAACGTCCTGACTTTC. Protein product: CASSVGGSGANVLTF.